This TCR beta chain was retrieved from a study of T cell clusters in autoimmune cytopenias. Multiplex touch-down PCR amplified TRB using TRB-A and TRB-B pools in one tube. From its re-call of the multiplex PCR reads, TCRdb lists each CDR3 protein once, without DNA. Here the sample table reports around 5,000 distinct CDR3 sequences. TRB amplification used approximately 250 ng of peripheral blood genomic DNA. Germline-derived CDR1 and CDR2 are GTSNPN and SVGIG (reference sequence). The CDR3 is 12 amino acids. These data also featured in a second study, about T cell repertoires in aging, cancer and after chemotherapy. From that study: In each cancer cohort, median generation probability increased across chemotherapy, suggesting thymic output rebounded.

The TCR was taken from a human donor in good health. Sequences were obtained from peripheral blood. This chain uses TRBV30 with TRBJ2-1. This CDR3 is CAWSVGNLAQFF.